This T cell receptor beta chain is drawn from a study of cytomegalovirus exposure and HLA in healthy donors. PCR amplification relied on 60 Vbeta primers (plus 13 Jbeta primers). TCRdb's table, derived via immunoSEQ multiplex PCR, lists solely in-frame clones and lacks some. The profile shows around 240,000 clones, 82% of them singletons. Trimming cost V 7 bases and J 8 bases, with 20 bases left between them. CDR1 is SGHAT and CDR2 is FQNNGV in the germline V gene. This CDR3 spans 15 amino acids. The rearrangement uses TRBV11-2 and TRBJ2-2; perhaps TRBD2 as D (6 bases). The specimen was PBMCs. This clonotype was sampled from a middle-aged woman in good health and CMV-seropositive. In DNA form, the CDR3 reads TGTGCCAGCAACCGACTGGCCGGGGGTAAGGGGGAGCTGTTTTTT. It is translated as CASNRLAGGKGELFF.